This entry lists 20 T cell receptor beta chains sequenced from one sample in a study of long-term antiretroviral therapy in people with HIV. It was version v3.0 of the immunoSEQ assay that was run at survey level. Libraries were prepared by immunoSEQ multiplex PCR; TCRdb keeps only in-frame clonotypes and omits some of them. The sample consists of 15,000 to 20,000 clones, about 94% of them appearing once. Sequences were derived from unsorted PBMCs, sampled 6 to 6.5 years after starting antiretroviral therapy. These receptors originate from a woman aged 45-65 years with HIV.

The table lists this clone with a few counts. The rearrangement uses TRBV13 and TRBJ2-7, with TRBD2 as a possible D gene (5 bases). The CDR3 contains 15 residues. V was clipped by 3 bases and J by 3 bases, with 15 bases between them. Germline CDR1 PRHDT, CDR2 FYEKMQ (reference sequence). The CDR3 DNA reads as TGTGCCAGCAGCTTCTTCGGGAAGACTATCTACGAGCAGTACTTC. Its protein is CASSFFGKTIYEQYF.

Notes on this clone: The same CDR3 can be traced to other DNA sequences in this sample. In nucleotides, the CDR3 is TGTGCCAGCGCCATAACTGCAGGGGGTGAAAAACTGTTTTTT. Encoded protein: CASAITAGGEKLFF. V gene TRBV6-5 combines with J gene TRBJ1-4; 7 bases are shared with TRBD1. The CDR3 is made up of 14 amino acids. V lost 8 bases, J lost 7 bases, and 10 bases stayed unmatched. Germline V gene sequence: CDR1 MNHEY, CDR2 SVGAGI.

The chain carries TRBV25-1 and TRBJ2-2, with 8 positions matching TRBD2. V lost 5 bases to trimming and J lost 6 bases; unmatched junction nucleotides: 2. Germline lookup yields CDR1 MGHDK and CDR2 SYGVNS. CDR3 size: 13 residues. The CDR3 loop is CASSSREAGELFF. The DNA of the CDR3 is TGTGCCAGCAGTTCGCGGGAGGCCGGGGAGCTGTTTTTT.

The chain employs TRBV6-5 and TRBJ2-5; no clear D. The CDR3 sequence is 14 residues long. CDR1 is MNHEY, CDR2 SVGAGI, per germline. Trimming cost V 2 bases and J 2 bases, with 9 bases left between them. CDR3 sequence: CASSYGEGQETQYF. CDR3 DNA sequence: TGTGCCAGCAGTTACGGAGAAGGGCAAGAGACCCAGTACTTC.

The J gene is TRBJ2-3, the V gene TRBV10-3; possibly TRBD2 for D (5 bases). Trimming cost V 11 bases and J 0 bases, with 9 bases left between them. The germline V gene encodes CDR1 ENHRY and CDR2 SYGVKD. The CDR3 loop spans 12 amino acids. CDR3 sequence: CAFRGSTDTQYF. CDR3 DNA sequence: TGTGCCTTTCGGGGTAGCACAGATACGCAGTATTTT.

The chain has TRBV7-9 and TRBJ2-7; either TRBD1 or TRBD2 may supply D (6 bases each). The germline V and J ends were trimmed by 7 bases and 2 bases, with 18 bases remaining between them. This CDR3 comprises 15 residues. CDR1 and CDR2 from the germline V gene are SEHNR and FQNEAQ (reference sequence). The CDR3 sequence is CASTSGVGTTYEQYF. The CDR3, as DNA: TGTGCCAGCACCTCGGGGGTCGGGACAACCTACGAGCAGTACTTC.

The chain employs TRBV5-4 and TRBJ2-5; 9 bases fit TRBD2. After removal of 1 base from V and 3 bases from J, the junction contained 10 bases not matched to a gene. Germline V lookup: CDR1 SGHNT, CDR2 YYREEE (reference sequence). This CDR3 contains 17 residues. This chain's CDR3 is CASSLSAGGRLKETQYF. The CDR3 DNA is TGTGCCAGCAGCTTGTCGGCGGGAGGGCGCCTCAAAGAGACCCAGTACTTC.

The rearrangement uses TRBV7-9 and TRBJ2-7, with a tentative D call TRBD1 (6 bases). From germline, CDR1 is SEHNR and CDR2 FQNEAQ (reference sequence). V was shortened by 4 bases and J by 5 bases, with 9 bases between the two germline ends. The CDR3 length is 12 residues. CDR3 sequence (DNA): TGTGCCAGCAGCTCGCAGGGGCACGAGCAGTACTTC. Protein product: CASSSQGHEQYF.

The rearrangement links TRBV28 to TRBJ1-1, with TRBD1 as a possible D gene (6 bases). CDR1 MDHEN and CDR2 SYDVKM come from the germline V gene. The CDR3 loop spans 15 amino acids. Trimming pared 7 bases from V and 0 bases from J, leaving 15 bases between. The CDR3 bases are TGTGCCAGCACCTCGCTGGGACATCTGAACACTGAAGCTTTCTTT. Its translation: CASTSLGHLNTEAFF. Supplemented by reference TRBV28 and TRBJ1-1, the full variable domain reads DVKVTQSSRYLVKRTGEKVFLECVQDMDHENMFWYRQDPGLGLRLIYFSYDVKMKEKGDIPEGYSVSREKKERFSLILESASTNQTSMYLCASTSLGHLNTEAFFGQGTRLTVV.

CDR3 in amino acids: CASSFGWGTGELFF. DNA for the CDR3: TGCGCCAGCAGCTTCGGGTGGGGGACCGGGGAGCTGTTTTTT. The chain employs TRBV4-3 and TRBJ2-2; perhaps D is TRBD1 or TRBD2 (5 bases each). This CDR3 is 14 amino acids long. Trimming took 5 bases from V and 5 from J, leaving 12 bases between them. Germline V CDR1 and CDR2: LGHNA, YSLEER.

V gene TRBV30 combines with J gene TRBJ1-1; no firm D call. Trimming pared 3 bases from V and 1 base from J, leaving 3 bases between. The CDR3 contains 11 residues. Germline-derived CDR1 and CDR2 are GTSNPN and SVGIG (reference sequence). CDR3 DNA sequence: TGTGCCTGGAGATCGAACACTGAAGCTTTCTTT. Amino acid sequence: CAWRSNTEAFF.

The V gene is TRBV7-9, the J gene TRBJ2-1, with 9 bases lining up with TRBD2. J gave up 8 bases and V 3 bases, and 8 bases lay outside the gene matches. CDR1 SEHNR and CDR2 FQNEAQ come from the germline V gene (reference sequence). The CDR3 is 15 residues long. Here the CDR3 reads CASSFRLAGEDEQFF. The CDR3 bases are TGTGCCAGCAGCTTTAGGTTAGCGGGAGAGGATGAGCAGTTCTTC.

The chain recombines TRBV9 with TRBJ1-1, with TRBD1 as a possible D gene (6 bases). The CDR3 is made up of 15 amino acids. CDR1 and CDR2 from the germline V gene are SGDLS and YYNGEE. The V gene lost 0 bases and the J gene lost 1 base, with 10 bases spanning the gap. The CDR3 is CASSVEGGWNTEAFF. The CDR3 region has the DNA TGTGCCAGCAGCGTAGAAGGGGGGTGGAACACTGAAGCTTTCTTT.

As concerns this clone: Sequence at one end of the junction differs from germline and may be a read error. The rearrangement uses TRBV7-9 and TRBJ1-2, with D perhaps TRBD1 (5 bases). Germline V CDR1 and CDR2: SEHNR, FQNEAQ (reference sequence). The CDR3 spans 13 residues. In DNA form, the CDR3 reads TGTGCCAGCAGCGTAGCTGGTGGGGCTGGCTACACCTTC. This translates into CASSVAGGAGYTF.

This clone was observed a single time. The V gene is TRBV19, the J gene TRBJ2-1; 13 nucleotides align to TRBD2. CDR3 length equals 16 residues. The germline V gene encodes CDR1 LNHDA and CDR2 SQIVND (reference sequence). The V segment lost 3 bases and the J segment 4 bases; nucleotides outside the gene matches: 3. The CDR3 nucleotides read TGTGCCAGTAGTATTAAGGGACTAGCGGGATACAATGAGCAGTTCTTC. Translated: CASSIKGLAGYNEQFF.

The chain uses TRBV10-3 and TRBJ2-1, with a tentative D call TRBD2 (6 bases). The CDR3 is 13 amino acids. Trimming cost V 2 bases and J 5 bases, with 7 bases left between them. Germline CDR1 reads ENHRY; CDR2 reads SYGVKD. CDR3 sequence: CAISEGGNNEQFF. The CDR3 DNA reads as TGTGCCATCAGTGAGGGGGGGAACAATGAGCAGTTCTTC.

The V call is TRBV28, the J call TRBJ2-3, with 11 positions matching TRBD2. J was trimmed by 0 bases and V by 5 bases; bases with no gene match: 7. Germline V gene lookup returns CDR1 MDHEN and CDR2 SYDVKM. CDR3 length: 17 residues. CDR3 in DNA: TGTGCCAGCAGTCCCCCGGGACTAGCGGCTAGCACAGATACGCAGTATTTT. Translating it yields CASSPPGLAASTDTQYF.

J is TRBJ2-7 and V is TRBV7-9, with TRBD2 identical over 7 bases. V trimming: 1 base; J trimming: 3 bases; junction bases outside the gene matches: 6. This CDR3 has 15 residues. Germline lookup yields CDR1 SEHNR and CDR2 FQNEAQ (reference sequence). CDR3 sequence: CASSLGEGLNYEQYF. The CDR3 DNA reads TGTGCCAGCAGCTTAGGGGAGGGACTCAACTACGAGCAGTACTTC.

The V and J genes are TRBV11-1 and TRBJ2-5; D is uncertain. Trimming stripped 6 bases from V and 5 bases from J, with 13 bases between. In germline, CDR1 is SGHAT, CDR2 FQDESV (reference sequence). This CDR3 has 13 residues. CDR3 DNA: TGTGCCAGCAGTCCGGACCGTGGGGAGACCCAGTACTTC. Translating gives CASSPDRGETQYF.

This chain links TRBV11-2 with TRBJ2-1, with 13 bases aligning to TRBD2. Germline CDR1 is SGHAT and CDR2 is FQNNGV. The CDR3 runs to 14 residues. Trimming removed 5 bases from V and 16 bases from J; junction bases left unmatched: 11. The CDR3 spells CASSINTGLAGEFF. The CDR3 bases are TGTGCCAGCAGCATTAATACCGGACTAGCGGGAGAATTCTTC.